Presented here are 12 T cell receptor beta chains from one specimen sequenced in a study of OX40 agonist ivuxolimab in advanced cancers. Clones were sequenced by immunoSEQ multiplex PCR, and TCRdb holds only the in-frame ones, with some missing. The repertoire holds some 19,000 clones, with 88% as singletons. The sample consisted of CD4+ or CD8+ T cells sorted from blood, taken in a trial of the OX40 agonist ivuxolimab. The origin of the receptors is an adult with an advanced solid tumor such as melanoma, head and neck, liver or kidney cancer.

This clone was counted a single time. The rearrangement links TRBV7-8 to TRBJ2-6, with no clear D. The CDR3 covers 17 residues. V was cut by 4 bases and J by 5 bases, with 18 bases left in between. CDR1 is SGHVS, CDR2 FQNEAQ, per germline. CDR3 DNA: TGTGCCAGCAGCTCGTTGCACCCACAAAGTCGGGCCAACGTCCTGACTTTC. It encodes CASSSLHPQSRANVLTF.

The V call is TRBV29-1, the J call TRBJ1-2, with D possibly being TRBD1 (5 bases). The CDR3 contains 12 residues. V was trimmed by 7 bases and J by 2 bases, leaving 11 bases between them. Per germline, CDR1 SQVTM and CDR2 ANQGSEA. The CDR3 DNA reads as TGCAGCGGATGGGACGGGAACTATGGCTACACCTTC. It specifies CSGWDGNYGYTF.

The rearrangement joins TRBV4-1 to TRBJ2-7, with D tentatively TRBD1 or TRBD2 (5 bases each). The V and J ends lost 5 bases and 2 bases respectively, with 16 bases between them. The CDR3 runs 15 residues. In germline, CDR1 is MGHRA, CDR2 YSYEKL. This chain's CDR3 is CASSSARGPTYEQYF. The DNA of the CDR3 is TGCGCCAGCAGCTCCGCTCGGGGACCGACCTACGAGCAGTACTTC.

This CDR3 is CASRGVGNEQFF. Here the CDR3 DNA reads TGTGCCAGCAGGGGGGTGGGCAATGAGCAGTTCTTC. The gene calls are TRBV6-1 and TRBJ2-1, with D perhaps assigned TRBD1 or TRBD2 (5 bases each). Germline-derived CDR1 and CDR2 are MNHNS and SASEGT. CDR3 length: 12 amino acids. Trimming left V 6 bases short and J 6 bases short, with 9 bases between.

The CDR3 is CASSYGQGESPLHF. CDR3 sequence (DNA): TGTGCCAGCAGTTACGGACAGGGGGAGTCACCCCTCCACTTT. The chain is built from TRBV6-5 and TRBJ1-6, with 10 bases lining up with TRBD1. V trimming: 2 bases; J trimming: 10 bases; junction bases outside the gene matches: 2. Per germline, CDR1 MNHEY and CDR2 SVGAGI. This CDR3 contains 14 residues.

The rearrangement uses TRBV7-8 and TRBJ2-7, with TRBD1 as a possible D gene (6 bases). Germline assignment: CDR1 SGHVS and CDR2 FQNEAQ. Trimming removed 8 bases at V and 3 bases at J, with 20 bases between. The CDR3 contains 15 residues. Written as DNA, the CDR3 is TGTGCCAGCTCGAGACAGGTTCTCCCGGGCTACGAGCAGTACTTC. Protein product: CASSRQVLPGYEQYF.

V is TRBV6-5 and J is TRBJ2-2, with D hard to call. The germline gives CDR1 MNHEY, CDR2 SVGAGI. With 2 bases removed from V and 5 bases from J, the gap between germline ends came to 6 bases. The CDR3 is 13 amino acids. This CDR3 reads CASSYTETGELFF. CDR3 DNA: TGTGCCAGCAGTTACACTGAGACCGGGGAGCTGTTTTTT.

V is TRBV6-1 and J is TRBJ2-2; D call uncertain. Trimming cost V 0 bases and J 3 bases, with 2 bases left between them. Germline V lookup: CDR1 MNHNS, CDR2 SASEGT. The CDR3 totals 13 residues. The CDR3 DNA reads as TGTGCCAGCAGTGAAGCGGACACCGGGGAGCTGTTTTTT. It translates to CASSEADTGELFF.

The V and J genes are TRBV18 and TRBJ2-3; the D gene is possibly TRBD1 (5 bases). CDR1 is KGHSH, CDR2 LQKENI, per germline. This CDR3 spans 15 amino acids. V lost 1 base, J lost 4 bases, and 12 bases lay in between. The CDR3 spells CASSPLSGLPDTQYF. CDR3 bases: TGTGCCAGCTCACCACTGTCAGGGCTTCCAGATACGCAGTATTTT. Combining the CDR3 with reference TRBV18 and TRBJ2-3 gives the whole variable domain NAGVMQNPRHLVRRRGQEARLRCSPMKGHSHVYWYRQLPEEGLKFMVYLQKENIIDESGMPKERFSAEFPKEGPSILRIQQVVRGDSAAYFCASSPLSGLPDTQYFGPGTRLTVL.

The chain joins TRBV6-4 to TRBJ2-2; D is unclear. Germline V gene lookup returns CDR1 MRHNA and CDR2 SNTAGT. The CDR3 is 13 residues long. The germline V and J ends were trimmed by 2 bases and 4 bases, with 5 bases remaining between them. Written as DNA, the CDR3 is TGTGCCAGCAGTGACCGGTCCACCGGGGAGCTGTTTTTT. This sequence encodes CASSDRSTGELFF.

V gene TRBV2 combines with J gene TRBJ2-7; 10 nucleotides match TRBD1. The germline V gene has CDR1 SNHLY and CDR2 FYNNEI. CDR3 length: 15 amino acids. J gave up 5 bases and V 6 bases, and 10 bases lay outside the gene matches. The CDR3 coding sequence is TGTGCCAGCAGCCGGGACAGGGGTGTTCTCGACGAGCAGTACTTC. Its translation: CASSRDRGVLDEQYF.

The V call is TRBV2, the J call TRBJ2-1; 10 bases line up with TRBD2. With 5 bases clipped from V and 8 bases from J, the junction kept 6 bases outside the gene matches. The CDR3 runs to 14 residues. Per germline, CDR1 SNHLY and CDR2 FYNNEI. The CDR3 bases are TGTGCCAGCAGTCAGCGGGAGGGCCGAGATGAGCAGTTCTTC. Its protein product is CASSQREGRDEQFF.